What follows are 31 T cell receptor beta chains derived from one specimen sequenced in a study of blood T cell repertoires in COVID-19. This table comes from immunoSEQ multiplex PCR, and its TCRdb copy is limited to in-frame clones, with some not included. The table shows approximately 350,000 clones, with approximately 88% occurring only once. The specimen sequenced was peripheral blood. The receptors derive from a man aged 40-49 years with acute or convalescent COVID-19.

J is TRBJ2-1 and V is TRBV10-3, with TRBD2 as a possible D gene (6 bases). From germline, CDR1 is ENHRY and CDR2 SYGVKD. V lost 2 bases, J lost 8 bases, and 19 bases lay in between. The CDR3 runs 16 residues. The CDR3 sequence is CAISEPHIGGRDEQFF. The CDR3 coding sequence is TGTGCCATCAGTGAGCCACATATCGGGGGTAGGGATGAGCAGTTCTTC.

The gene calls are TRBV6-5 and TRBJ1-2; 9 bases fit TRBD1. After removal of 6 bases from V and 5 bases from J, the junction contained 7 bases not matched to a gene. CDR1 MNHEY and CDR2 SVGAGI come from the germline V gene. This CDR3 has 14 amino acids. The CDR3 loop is CASRESGTGYGYTF. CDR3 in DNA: TGTGCCAGCAGAGAGAGCGGGACAGGGTATGGCTACACCTTC.

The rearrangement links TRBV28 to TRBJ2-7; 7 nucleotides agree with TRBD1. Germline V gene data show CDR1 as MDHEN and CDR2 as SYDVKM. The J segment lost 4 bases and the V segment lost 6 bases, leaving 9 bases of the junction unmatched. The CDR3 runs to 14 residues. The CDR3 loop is CASSRVGQLYEQYF. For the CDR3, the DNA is TGTGCCAGCAGCCGGGTGGGACAGCTTTACGAGCAGTACTTC.

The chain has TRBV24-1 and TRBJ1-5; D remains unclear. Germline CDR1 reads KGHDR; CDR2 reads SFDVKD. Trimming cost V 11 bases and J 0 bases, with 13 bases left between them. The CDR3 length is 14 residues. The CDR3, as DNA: TGTGCCAGCAGATTGAGGAATAGCAATCAGCCCCAGCATTTT. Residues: CASRLRNSNQPQHF.

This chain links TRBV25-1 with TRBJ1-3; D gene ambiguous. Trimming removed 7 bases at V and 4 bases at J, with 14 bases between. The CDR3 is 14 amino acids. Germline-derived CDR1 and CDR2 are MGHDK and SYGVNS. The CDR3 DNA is TGTGCCAGCACTGACCGGGTCATGGGAAACACCATATATTTT. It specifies CASTDRVMGNTIYF.

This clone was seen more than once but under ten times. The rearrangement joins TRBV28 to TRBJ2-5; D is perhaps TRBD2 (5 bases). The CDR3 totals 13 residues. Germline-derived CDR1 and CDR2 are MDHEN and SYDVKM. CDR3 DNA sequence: TGTGCGACCGACGGACTCAGCCAAGAGACCCAGTACTTC. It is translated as CATDGLSQETQYF.

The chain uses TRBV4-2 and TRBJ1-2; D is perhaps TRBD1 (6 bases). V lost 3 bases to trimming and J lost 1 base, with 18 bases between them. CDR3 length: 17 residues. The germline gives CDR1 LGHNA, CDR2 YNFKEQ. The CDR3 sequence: CASSQAGRGGGNYGYTF. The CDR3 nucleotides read TGTGCCAGCAGCCAGGCCGGAAGAGGGGGGGGTAACTATGGCTACACCTTC.

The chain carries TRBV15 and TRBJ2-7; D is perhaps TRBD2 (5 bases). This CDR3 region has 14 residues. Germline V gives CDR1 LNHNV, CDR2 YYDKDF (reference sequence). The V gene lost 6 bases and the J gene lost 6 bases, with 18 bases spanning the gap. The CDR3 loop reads CATRPGLGRVEQYF. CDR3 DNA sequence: TGTGCCACCAGGCCGGGCTTAGGGCGGGTCGAGCAGTACTTC.

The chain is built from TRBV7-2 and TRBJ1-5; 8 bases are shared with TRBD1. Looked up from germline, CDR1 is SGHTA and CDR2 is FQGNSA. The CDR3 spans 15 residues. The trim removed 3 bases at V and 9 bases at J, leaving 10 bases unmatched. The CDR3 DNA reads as TGTGCCAGCAGCTTGGATAACGACAGGGGCCGGCCCCAGCATTTT. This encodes CASSLDNDRGRPQHF. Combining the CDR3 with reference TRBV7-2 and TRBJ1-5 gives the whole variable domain GAGVSQSPSNKVTEKGKDVELRCDPISGHTALYWYRQSLGQGLEFLIYFQGNSAPDKSGLPSDRFSAERTGGSVSTLTIQRTQQEDSAVYLCASSLDNDRGRPQHFGDGTRLSIL.

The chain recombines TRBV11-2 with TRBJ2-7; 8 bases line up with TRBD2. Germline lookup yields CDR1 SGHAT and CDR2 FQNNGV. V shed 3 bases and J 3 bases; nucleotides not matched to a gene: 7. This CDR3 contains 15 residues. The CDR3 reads CASSFLTSALYEQYF. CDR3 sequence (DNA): TGTGCCAGCAGCTTTCTGACTAGCGCGCTCTACGAGCAGTACTTC.

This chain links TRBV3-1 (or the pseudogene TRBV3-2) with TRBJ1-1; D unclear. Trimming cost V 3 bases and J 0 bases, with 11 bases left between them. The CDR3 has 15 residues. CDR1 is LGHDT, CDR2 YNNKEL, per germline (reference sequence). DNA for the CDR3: TGTGCCAGCAGCCATATCCGGGAGCTGAACACTGAAGCTTTCTTT. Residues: CASSHIRELNTEAFF.

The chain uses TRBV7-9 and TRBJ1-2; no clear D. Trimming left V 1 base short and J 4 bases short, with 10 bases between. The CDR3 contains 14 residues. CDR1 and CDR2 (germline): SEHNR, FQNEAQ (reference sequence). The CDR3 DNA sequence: TGTGCCAGCAGCTTAGGCTCGGGGATCTATGGCTACACCTTC. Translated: CASSLGSGIYGYTF.

The CDR3 DNA reads TGTGCCAGCAGAGCCGGGACAGGGAACTATGGCTACACCTTC. It translates to CASRAGTGNYGYTF. V usage is TRBV2 and J usage is TRBJ1-2; 9 nucleotides agree with TRBD1. CDR3 length: 14 residues. V lost 6 bases and J lost 2; bases outside the gene matches: 4. Per the germline V gene, CDR1 is SNHLY and CDR2 is FYNNEI.

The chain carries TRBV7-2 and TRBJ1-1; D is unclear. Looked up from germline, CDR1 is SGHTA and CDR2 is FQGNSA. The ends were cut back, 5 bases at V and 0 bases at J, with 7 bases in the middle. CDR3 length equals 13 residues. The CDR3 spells CASSPSVNTEAFF. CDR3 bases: TGTGCCAGCAGCCCCAGCGTGAACACTGAAGCTTTCTTT.

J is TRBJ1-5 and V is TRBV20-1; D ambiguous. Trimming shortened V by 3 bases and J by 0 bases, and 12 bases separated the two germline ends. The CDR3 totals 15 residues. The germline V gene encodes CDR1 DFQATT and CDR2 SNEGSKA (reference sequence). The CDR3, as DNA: TGCAGTGCTAGTCGCCAGGCCCCTAGCAATCAGCCCCAGCATTTT. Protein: CSASRQAPSNQPQHF.

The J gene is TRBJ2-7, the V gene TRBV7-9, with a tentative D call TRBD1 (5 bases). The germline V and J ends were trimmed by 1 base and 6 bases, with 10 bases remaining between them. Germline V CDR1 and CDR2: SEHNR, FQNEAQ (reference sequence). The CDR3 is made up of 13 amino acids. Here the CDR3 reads CASSLGQGGEQYF. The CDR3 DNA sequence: TGTGCCAGCAGCTTAGGGCAGGGCGGCGAGCAGTACTTC.

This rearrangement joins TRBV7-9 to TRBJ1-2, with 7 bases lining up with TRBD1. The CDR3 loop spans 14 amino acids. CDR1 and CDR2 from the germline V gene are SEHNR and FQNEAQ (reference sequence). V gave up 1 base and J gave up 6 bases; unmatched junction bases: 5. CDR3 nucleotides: TGTGCCAGCAGCTTAGGGGGCCAGGGGGATGGCTACACCTTC. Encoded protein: CASSLGGQGDGYTF.

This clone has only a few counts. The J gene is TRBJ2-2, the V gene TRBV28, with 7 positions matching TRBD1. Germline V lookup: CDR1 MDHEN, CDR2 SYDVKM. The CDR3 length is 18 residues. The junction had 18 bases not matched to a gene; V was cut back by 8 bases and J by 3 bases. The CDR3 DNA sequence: TGTGCCAGCCTAAAGGAAAGGGGGCAGTGGGAATACACCGGGGAGCTGTTTTTT. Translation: CASLKERGQWEYTGELFF. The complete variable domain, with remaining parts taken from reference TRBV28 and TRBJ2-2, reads DVKVTQSSRYLVKRTGEKVFLECVQDMDHENMFWYRQDPGLGLRLIYFSYDVKMKEKGDIPEGYSVSREKKERFSLILESASTNQTSMYLCASLKERGQWEYTGELFFGEGSRLTVL.

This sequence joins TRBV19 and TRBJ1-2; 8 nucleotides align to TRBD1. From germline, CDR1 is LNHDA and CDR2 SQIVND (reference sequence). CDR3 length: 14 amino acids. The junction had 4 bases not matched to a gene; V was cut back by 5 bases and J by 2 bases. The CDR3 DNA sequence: TGTGCCAGTAGTGGACAGGGAGGAAACTATGGCTACACCTTC. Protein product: CASSGQGGNYGYTF. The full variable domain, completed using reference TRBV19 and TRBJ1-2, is DGGITQSPKYLFRKEGQNVTLSCEQNLNHDAMYWYRQDPGQGLRLIYYSQIVNDFQKGDIAEGYSVSREKKESFPLTVTSAQKNPTAFYLCASSGQGGNYGYTFGSGTRLTVV.

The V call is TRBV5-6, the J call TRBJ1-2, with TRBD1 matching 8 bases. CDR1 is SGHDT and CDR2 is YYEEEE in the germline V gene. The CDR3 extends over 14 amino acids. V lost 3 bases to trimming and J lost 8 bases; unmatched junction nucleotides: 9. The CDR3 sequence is CASSSPGQVWGYTF. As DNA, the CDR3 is TGTGCCAGCAGCTCTCCGGGACAGGTCTGGGGCTACACCTTC.

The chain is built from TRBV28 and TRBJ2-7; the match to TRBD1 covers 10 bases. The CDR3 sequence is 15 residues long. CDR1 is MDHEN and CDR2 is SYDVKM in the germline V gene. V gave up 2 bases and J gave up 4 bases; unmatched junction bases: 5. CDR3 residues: CASSLPGQGRYEQYF. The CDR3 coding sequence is TGTGCCAGCAGTTTACCGGGACAGGGGCGTTACGAGCAGTACTTC.

The CDR3, as DNA: TGTGCCAGCTCACCCAGACAGGGGGCTTGGCAGCCCCAGCATTTT. It specifies CASSPRQGAWQPQHF. J is TRBJ1-5 and V is TRBV18; TRBD1 matches at 10 bases. Germline V lookup: CDR1 KGHSH, CDR2 LQKENI. The CDR3 loop spans 15 amino acids. The trim removed 3 bases at V and 7 bases at J, leaving 6 bases unmatched.

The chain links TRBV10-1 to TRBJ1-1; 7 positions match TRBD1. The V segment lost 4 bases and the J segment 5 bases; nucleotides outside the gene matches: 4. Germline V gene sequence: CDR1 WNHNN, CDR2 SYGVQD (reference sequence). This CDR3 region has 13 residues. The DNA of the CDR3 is TGCGCCAGCAGTGCGGTCAGGGGGACTGAAGCTTTCTTT. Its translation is CASSAVRGTEAFF.

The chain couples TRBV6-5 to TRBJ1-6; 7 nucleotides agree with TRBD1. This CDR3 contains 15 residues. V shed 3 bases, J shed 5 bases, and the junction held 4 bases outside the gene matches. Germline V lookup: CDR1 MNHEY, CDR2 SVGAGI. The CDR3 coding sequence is TGTGCCAGCAGTTATACAGGGGCGGATAATTCACCCCTCCACTTT. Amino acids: CASSYTGADNSPLHF.

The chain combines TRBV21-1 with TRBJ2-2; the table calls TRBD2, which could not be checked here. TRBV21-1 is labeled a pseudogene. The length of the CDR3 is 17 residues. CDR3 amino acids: CASSKNPGLAGDGELFF. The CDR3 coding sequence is TGTGCCAGCAGCAAAAACCCCGGGTTAGCGGGAGACGGGGAGCTGTTTTTT.

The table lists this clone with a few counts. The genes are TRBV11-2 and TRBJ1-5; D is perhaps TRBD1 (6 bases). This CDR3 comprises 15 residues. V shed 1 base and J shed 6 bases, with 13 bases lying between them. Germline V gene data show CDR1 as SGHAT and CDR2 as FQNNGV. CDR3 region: CASSLGSRGGQPQHF. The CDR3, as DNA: TGTGCCAGCAGCTTAGGATCGCGAGGGGGTCAGCCCCAGCATTTT.

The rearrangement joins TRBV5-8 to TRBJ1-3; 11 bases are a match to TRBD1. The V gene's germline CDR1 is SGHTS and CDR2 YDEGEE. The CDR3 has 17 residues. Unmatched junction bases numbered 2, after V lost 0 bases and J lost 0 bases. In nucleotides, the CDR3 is TGTGCCAGCAGCTTGGGGACAGGGGGCAACTCTGGAAACACCATATATTTT. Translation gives CASSLGTGGNSGNTIYF.

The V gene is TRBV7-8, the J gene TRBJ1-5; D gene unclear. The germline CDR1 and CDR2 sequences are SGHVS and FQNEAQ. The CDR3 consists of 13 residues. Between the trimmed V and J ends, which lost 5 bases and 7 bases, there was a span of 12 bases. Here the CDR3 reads CASSPSRAQPQHF. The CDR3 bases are TGTGCCAGCAGCCCTTCGAGAGCACAGCCCCAGCATTTT.

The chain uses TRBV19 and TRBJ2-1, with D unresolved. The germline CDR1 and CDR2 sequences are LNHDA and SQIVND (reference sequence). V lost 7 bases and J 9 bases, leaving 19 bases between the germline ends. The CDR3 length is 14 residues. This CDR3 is CASTSSASVREQFF. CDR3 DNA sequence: TGTGCCAGTACAAGTTCCGCCAGCGTCCGTGAGCAGTTCTTC.

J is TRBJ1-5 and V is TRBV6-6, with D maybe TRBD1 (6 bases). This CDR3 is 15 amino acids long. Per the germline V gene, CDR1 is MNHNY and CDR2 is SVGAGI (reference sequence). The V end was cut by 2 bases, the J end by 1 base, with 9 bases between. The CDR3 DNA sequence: TGTGCCAGCAGTTACGGACAGAGAAGCAATCAGCCCCAGCATTTT. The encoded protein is CASSYGQRSNQPQHF.

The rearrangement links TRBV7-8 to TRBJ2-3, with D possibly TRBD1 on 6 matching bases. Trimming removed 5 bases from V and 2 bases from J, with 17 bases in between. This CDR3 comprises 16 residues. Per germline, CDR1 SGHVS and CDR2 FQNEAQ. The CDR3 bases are TGTGCCAGCAGCATGCTCAGGGGTTTTTTCACAGATACGCAGTATTTT. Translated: CASSMLRGFFTDTQYF.